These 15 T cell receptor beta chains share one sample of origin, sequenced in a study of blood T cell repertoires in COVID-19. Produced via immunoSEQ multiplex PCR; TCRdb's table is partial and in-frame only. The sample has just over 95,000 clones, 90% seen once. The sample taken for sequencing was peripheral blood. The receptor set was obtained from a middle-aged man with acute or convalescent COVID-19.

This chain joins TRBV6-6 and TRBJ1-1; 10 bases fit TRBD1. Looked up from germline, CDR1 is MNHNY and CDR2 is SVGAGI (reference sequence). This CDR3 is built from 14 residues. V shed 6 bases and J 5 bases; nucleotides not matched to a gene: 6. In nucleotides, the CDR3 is TGTGCCAGCAGCCCGGGACAGGGGTGGACTGAAGCTTTCTTT. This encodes CASSPGQGWTEAFF.

CDR3 bases: TGCGCCAGCAGCCAAGGGCGGGCCACTAATGAAAAACTGTTTTTT. Protein sequence: CASSQGRATNEKLFF. The chain recombines TRBV4-1 with TRBJ1-4; D gene ambiguous. The CDR3 is 15 residues long. In germline, CDR1 is MGHRA, CDR2 YSYEKL. V lost 1 base, J lost 2 bases, and 8 bases lay in between.

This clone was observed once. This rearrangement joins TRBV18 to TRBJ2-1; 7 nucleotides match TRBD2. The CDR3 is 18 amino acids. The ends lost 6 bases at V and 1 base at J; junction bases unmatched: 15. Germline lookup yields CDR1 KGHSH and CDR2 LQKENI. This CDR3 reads CASSTSSGSILSYNEQFF. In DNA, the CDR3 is TGTGCCAGCTCTACGAGTAGCGGGTCTATTTTATCCTACAATGAGCAGTTCTTC.

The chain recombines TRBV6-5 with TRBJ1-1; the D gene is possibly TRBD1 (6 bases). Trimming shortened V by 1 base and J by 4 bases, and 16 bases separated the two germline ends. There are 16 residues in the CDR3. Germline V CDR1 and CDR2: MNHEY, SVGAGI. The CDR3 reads CASSYFGRGAGTEAFF. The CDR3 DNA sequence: TGTGCCAGCAGTTACTTTGGCCGGGGGGCTGGCACTGAAGCTTTCTTT.

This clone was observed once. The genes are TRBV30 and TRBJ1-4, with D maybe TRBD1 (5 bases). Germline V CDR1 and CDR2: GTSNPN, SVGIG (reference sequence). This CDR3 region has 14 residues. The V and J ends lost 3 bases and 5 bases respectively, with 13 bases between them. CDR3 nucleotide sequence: TGTGCCTGGAGCCTCGTCAGGGTAAATGAAAAACTGTTTTTT. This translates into CAWSLVRVNEKLFF.

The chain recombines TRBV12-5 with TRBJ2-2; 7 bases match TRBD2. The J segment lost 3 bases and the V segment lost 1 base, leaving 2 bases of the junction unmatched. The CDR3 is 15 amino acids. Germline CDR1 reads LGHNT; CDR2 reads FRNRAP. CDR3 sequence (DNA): TGTGCTAGTGGTTTGGGACTAGCAGACACCGGGGAGCTGTTTTTT. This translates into CASGLGLADTGELFF. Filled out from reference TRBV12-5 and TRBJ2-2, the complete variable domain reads DARVTQTPRHKVTEMGQEVTMRCQPILGHNTVFWYRQTMMQGLELLAYFRNRAPLDDSGMPKDRFSAEMPDATLATLKIQPSEPRDSAVYFCASGLGLADTGELFFGEGSRLTVL.

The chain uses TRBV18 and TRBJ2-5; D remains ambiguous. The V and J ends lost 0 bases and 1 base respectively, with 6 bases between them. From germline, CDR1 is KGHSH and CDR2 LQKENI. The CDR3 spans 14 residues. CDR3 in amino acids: CASSPPNSQETQYF. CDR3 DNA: TGTGCCAGCTCACCACCGAACAGCCAAGAGACCCAGTACTTC.

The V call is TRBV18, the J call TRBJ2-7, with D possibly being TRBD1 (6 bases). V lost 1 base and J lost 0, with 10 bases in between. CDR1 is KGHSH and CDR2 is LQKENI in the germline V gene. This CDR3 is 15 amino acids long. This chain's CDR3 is CASSPLVGGSYEQYF. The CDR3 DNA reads TGTGCCAGCTCACCACTGGTAGGGGGCTCCTACGAGCAGTACTTC.

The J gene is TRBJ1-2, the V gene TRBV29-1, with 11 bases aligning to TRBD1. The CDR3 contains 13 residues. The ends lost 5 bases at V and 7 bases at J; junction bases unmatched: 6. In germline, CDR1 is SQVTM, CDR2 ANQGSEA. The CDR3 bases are TGCAGCGTTCTTGGACAGGGGGCGGCTGGCTACACCTTC. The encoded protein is CSVLGQGAAGYTF.

CDR3 coding DNA: TGCAGTGCTAGTGCTAGCGGGAGCTACAATGAGCAGTTCTTC. Its protein product is CSASASGSYNEQFF. V and J are TRBV20-1 and TRBJ2-1; 10 bases map to TRBD2. Looked up from germline, CDR1 is DFQATT and CDR2 is SNEGSKA (reference sequence). The CDR3 is made up of 14 amino acids. V lost 3 bases, J lost 3 bases, and 2 bases stayed unmatched.

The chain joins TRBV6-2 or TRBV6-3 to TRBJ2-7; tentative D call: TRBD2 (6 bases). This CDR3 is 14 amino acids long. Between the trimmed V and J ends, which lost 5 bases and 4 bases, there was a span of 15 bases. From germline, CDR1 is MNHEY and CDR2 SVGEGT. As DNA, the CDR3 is TGTGCCAGCAGTACTACGGGACTGGGGTACGAGCAGTACTTC. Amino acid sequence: CASSTTGLGYEQYF.

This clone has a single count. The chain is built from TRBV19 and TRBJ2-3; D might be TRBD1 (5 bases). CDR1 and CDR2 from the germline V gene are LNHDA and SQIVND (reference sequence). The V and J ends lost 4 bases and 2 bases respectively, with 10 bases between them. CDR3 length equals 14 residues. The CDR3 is CASSTLTVTDTQYF. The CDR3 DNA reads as TGTGCCAGTAGTACGTTGACAGTCACAGATACGCAGTATTTT.

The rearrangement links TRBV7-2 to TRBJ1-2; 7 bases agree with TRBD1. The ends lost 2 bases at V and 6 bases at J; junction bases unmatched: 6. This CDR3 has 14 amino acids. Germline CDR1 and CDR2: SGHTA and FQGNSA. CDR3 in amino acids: CASSLNRGRDGYTF. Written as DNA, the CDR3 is TGTGCCAGCAGCTTAAACAGGGGTCGGGATGGCTACACCTTC.

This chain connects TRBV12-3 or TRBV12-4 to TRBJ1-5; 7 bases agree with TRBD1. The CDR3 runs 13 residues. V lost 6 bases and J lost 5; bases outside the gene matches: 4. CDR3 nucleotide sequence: TGTGCCAGCAGCCGCGGGACAGATCAGCCCCAGCATTTT. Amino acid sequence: CASSRGTDQPQHF.

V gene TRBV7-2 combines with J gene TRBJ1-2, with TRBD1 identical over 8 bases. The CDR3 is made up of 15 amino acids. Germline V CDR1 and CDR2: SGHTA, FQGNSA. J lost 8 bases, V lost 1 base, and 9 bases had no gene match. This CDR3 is CASSLGGQGAAGYTF. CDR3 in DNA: TGTGCCAGCAGCTTAGGAGGCCAGGGGGCCGCGGGCTACACCTTC.